This TCR beta chain was found in a study of blood T cell repertoires in COVID-19 (TCRdb year 2020). Regarding the complete study: Collaborator samples came from the United States, Italy and Spain and covered acute and convalescent phases of COVID-19. The sample metadata nearly always contained a de-identified subject ID, COVID-19 status, age in years and sex. Samples were obtained from the ongoing ImmuneRACE study (first 160 participants) and from some 1,200 subjects provided by 6 global collaborators. The prospective study material was composed of cDNA or gDNA derived from T cells, B-cell-depleted T cells, or PBMCs. Where available, HLA class I and class II types were taken from metadata supplied by the sample provider and were not determined by assay-based typing. Deeply sampled blood TCRbeta repertoires from subjects exposed to, actively infected with, or recovered from COVID-19 were included in the dataset. The repertoires were made available in a free public database intended to serve as a resource for research on the immune response to SARS-CoV-2.

The junction carries 13 bases between V and J, which are trimmed by 4 bases and 4 bases respectively. According to the germline V gene (reference sequence), CDR1 reads SEHNR and CDR2 reads FQNEAQ. The CDR3 runs 14 amino acids, cysteine and phenylalanine included. The read is trimmed to its CDR3 DNA, 42 bases read in frame from base 1. What the study reported, not specific to this receptor: How much clinical and demographic metadata was included differed by source and by participant, and the metadata was provided uncurated.

Points on this clone: Its binding antigen is unknown. No base-level quality is on record; no much larger clone is a single base apart.

TCRbeta CDR3 regions were amplified from genomic DNA by means of the immunoSEQ Assay, a bias-controlled multiplex PCR. The original methods were these. Within the assay, amplification of reference gene primers was used to estimate how many nucleated cells each sample contained. Sequence reads were collapsed and filtered to measure the absolute abundance of every unique TCRbeta CDR3 rearrangement. For each sample, productive Simpson clonality was calculated as the square root of Simpson's diversity index across productive rearrangements. TCRdb took over this immuneACCESS table, retaining in-frame rearrangements with V and J assigned. Such tables are incomplete; in checked studies, under half of the missing clones stem from an unresolved V gene, and the remainder is unexplained. From that table come the V and J calls and clone size; the DNA was used to work out D and trimming. In this sample the table shows fewer than 350,000 clones, about nine tenths of which occur a single time. Roughly 5% of the sample goes to the ten largest clones.

Participants in the prospective study were aged about 18 to 100 years, lived in about two dozen United States geographic areas, and enrolled through a virtual design. In the prospective study, cohorts were assigned on the basis of participant-reported clinical history obtained from a screening survey and a study questionnaire. Recovered participants in ImmuneRACE Cohort 3 were defined by two consecutive negative NP/OP PCR tests, clearance by a healthcare professional, or resolution of symptoms. Each participant in the prospective study had whole blood, serum and a nasopharyngeal or oropharyngeal swab collected by mobile phlebotomists. Participants in the prospective study had the option to provide additional blood draws and questionnaires over a roughly 2-month period. Blood samples from the prospective study were shipped frozen or at room temperature prior to DNA extraction.

This sequence was found in a man aged 55 to 70 who had recovered from COVID-19. The specimen was PBMCs or T cells enriched from blood (not recorded which). This sequence uses TRBV7-9 and TRBJ1-1, and TRBD1 may be the D gene, going by 6 matching bases. The CDR3: CASSSTGSATEAFF. In nucleotide form, the sequence is TGTGCCAGCAGCTCCACAGGGTCGGCCACTGAAGCTTTCTTT.